Described below is a single T cell receptor (beta chain) sequence and its context. Assay used: immunoSEQ multiplex PCR; TCRdb lists only in-frame clones, some missing. The sample consists of about 280,000 clones, more than 70% of them appearing once. Germline CDR1 is MNHEY and CDR2 is SVGAGI. Trimming cost V 4 bases and J 4 bases; bases outside gene matches: 4. This CDR3 spans 14 amino acids. Noted treatment: some 20 received Ad26.COV2.S at low or high dose, single or two shots; about 5 received placebo; per-sample allocation not given. Sampling happened 63 days after the first vaccine or placebo injection. The sample originates from a study of Ad26.COV2.S vaccination and SARS-CoV-2 variants. Study background: Administration of Ad26.COV2.S was intramuscular, either once or twice 56 days apart.

The chain links TRBV6-5 to TRBJ2-7; 10 bases agree with TRBD1. Material: peripheral blood, obtained in a trial of Ad26.COV2.S vaccine versus placebo. The source is a person between 18 and 65 years old who received the Ad26.COV2.S COVID-19 vaccine or a placebo. The CDR3 DNA reads TGTGCCAGCAGTTCTAGACAGGGGGCATACGAGCAGTACTTC. Protein sequence: CASSSRQGAYEQYF.